This TCR beta chain was sequenced in a study of cytomegalovirus exposure and HLA in healthy donors (dated by TCRdb to between 2016 and 2019). Context from the whole study: According to an earlier analysis of a few hundred of the donors, some 170 million T cells yielded 90 million to 140 million unique TCR beta sequences and about 280 Gb of sequence data. An early release that covered fewer than 800 HLA-typed donors contained about 290 gigabases of sequencing data and tens of millions of unique TCR sequences. Of the roughly 390 genotyped donors, 65% to 90% fell in the genetic ancestry cluster associated with self-reported Caucasian donors. The aim of the study was to test whether cataloging public T cell receptors could identify signatures of past pathogen exposure. The T cell repertoires of under 750 subjects were profiled by immunosequencing and related to cytomegalovirus serostatus. In addition to the first cohort of 650 to 800 subjects, a separate validation cohort of approximately 110 different subjects was used. The study combined high-throughput TCR immunosequencing, statistical association of individual TCRs with disease status, and machine learning to predict cytomegalovirus infection status. A later analysis re-analyzed previously published TCR beta repertoires from about 730 donors and added high-resolution HLA genotyping to study TCR occurrence patterns. Rather than using new phenotypic data, the later analysis identified candidate immune exposures from TCR beta sequences and from how often those sequences occurred across donors. To decide whether each TCR beta V gene segment behaved as functional or pseudogenic, an earlier analysis of approximately 600 of the donors relied on high-throughput TCR beta sequencing. Donor age, sex, ethnicity and CMV serostatus were collected together with the repertoire data. A later genetic analysis used genome-wide SNP genotypes for 398 of the 666 donors, treating that subset as a discovery cohort. Every discovery cohort repertoire had been produced on one sequencing platform. HLA typing covered class I and class II loci at four-digit resolution. The number of typed donors differed by locus: 629-630 for A, B, C, DRB1 and DQB1; approximately 530 for DQA1; 606 for DPA1; and around 490 for DPB1. Several DR-DQ haplotypes were treated as single units for association and clustering because of strong linkage in the cohort. Among almost 400 genotyped donors of the cohort, an average of 235,054 unique TCR beta nucleotide sequences were sequenced per donor, roughly 20% of them non-productive. Points the paper makes about the study in general: In an earlier analysis of around 500 of the donors, most TCR beta V segments appeared in productive rearrangements about 87% or about 30% of the time, broadly matching IMGT annotations. The authors suggested that the approach could potentially be generalized to other disease states and immunological phenotypes. The classifier was reported to diagnose cytomegalovirus status with high specificity and sensitivity in both the original and validation cohorts. Because some donors lacked HLA typing at each locus, the association tests relied only on the typed subset. In vitro tests confirmed that three of the cytomegalovirus-associated TCR beta chains recognize cytomegalovirus antigens. In a later analysis, some 17,000 TCR beta sequences were associated with specific HLA alleles at a false discovery rate of 0.05. A later genetic analysis associated a missense DCLRE1C variant with V-gene and J-gene trimming of TCR beta chains, and an independent cohort replicated the association. A further reported finding was that TCR beta sequences accurately predicted the HLA-A and HLA-B alleles for most subjects in the first cohort. Because counts were too low, under 20 rarely observed V segments, including chromosome 9 orphons, were left out of the earlier analysis of 587 of the donors. Most CMV-associated TCR beta chains appeared to be HLA-restricted in a later analysis, and the HLA associations seemed to be driven largely by CMV exposure. The sequencing pipeline was judged likely to have produced a cluster of highly shared sequence variants as a technical artifact. Because the 87-base-pair reads could not distinguish some IMGT-functional V segments, including TRBV6-2 and TRBV6-3, those segments were excluded. Compared with equally common non-associated chains, HLA-associated TCR beta chains in a later analysis were more clonally expanded and had lower generation probabilities. Sequencing depth was assumed to be roughly uniform across donors in the presence/absence analyses, though that assumption may not hold. When HLA alleles, especially DR and DQ, strongly co-occurred, attributing TCR associations to individual alleles was difficult. For the cohort, immune exposure information was limited to CMV serostatus. In this cohort, only TCR beta chains were sequenced, and detectable features were limited by the absence of alpha or paired-chain data. Linkage disequilibrium might explain the correlated functional status among segregating V segments, but an unknown experimental factor could not be ruled out. In a later analysis, TCR association rates were found to vary across HLA loci, with the most associated TCRs seen for DRB1 alleles and the fewest for HLA-C alleles. Compared with the roughly 670-donor mean, donors in an Asian-associated ancestry cluster had fewer N-insertions in productive TCRs, according to a later genetic analysis. Several of the top co-occurrence clusters appeared to be linked to parvovirus B19, influenza, CMV and Epstein-Barr virus, according to a later analysis. While some public TCRs were present in many individuals, most TCR sequences turned up only very rarely across donors. A total of 164 TCR beta chains were listed by the study as associated with cytomegalovirus.

Libraries were built with the immunoSEQ multiplex PCR assay. The multiplex PCR relied on a mix of 60 forward primers for TCR Vbeta segments and 13 reverse primers for TCR Jbeta segments. The CDR3 region of rearranged TCR beta genes was amplified from genomic DNA by a multiplex PCR assay. The Illumina HiSeq System was used to sequence the amplified TCR beta libraries as 87-base-pair reads. Per the original workflow: A later analysis tallied 80 million to 95 million unique TCR beta chains across the 650 to 750 repertoires, and some 10 million of those chains were shared by two or more donors. Raw reads were error-corrected and collapsed into unique sequences by a nearest-neighbor algorithm in which closely related sequences were merged to remove PCR and sequencing errors. V, D and J gene segments were assigned by aligning CDR3 sequences to IMGT reference sequences. For a sequence to be retained, a match of at least six nucleotides was required to both a V gene segment and a J gene segment. Rearrangements were classified as productive when the CDR3 lacked stop codons and remained in frame with V and J, and all other rearrangements were classified as non-productive. CDR3 was defined by IMGT convention, running from the second conserved V-encoded cysteine to the conserved J-encoded phenylalanine. Sequences without an unambiguous match to a single V gene segment were excluded from the earlier analysis of about 600 of the donors. In an earlier analysis of several hundred of the donors, V segments were called functional above 56.7% productive rearrangements and were called segregating when the between-donor standard deviation exceeded 5%. A statistical classification framework was built for diagnosing cytomegalovirus status from the catalog of TCR beta chain sequences. In a later analysis, V and J genes were assigned by comparing TCR nucleotide sequences against IMGT/GENE-DB human TR gene sequences. The TCRdist pipeline was used in a later analysis to assign CDR3 sequences and most-parsimonious VDJ recombination scenarios. A later analysis defined each TCR beta chain by its CDR3 amino acid sequence plus V-gene family, and excluded reads lacking a unique V-gene family. A later analysis removed several hundred highly shared, low-generation-probability nucleotide sequences to deal with suspected cross-contamination and a sequencing artifact. In a later analysis, a clonal expansion index for each public chain was calculated from normalized within-repertoire ranks of inferred template counts. In a later analysis, generation probabilities were computed using a VDJ recombination model fitted to out-of-frame rearrangements, and the results were checked against IGoR. A later analysis scored TCR-TCR, TCR-HLA and TCR-CMV co-occurrence with hypergeometric tests, applying a repertoire-size bias correction to TCR pairs. In a later analysis, false discovery rates were estimated by permuting HLA or CMV assignments 20 times. In a later analysis, co-occurring TCRs were grouped with DBSCAN, and TCRdist sequence similarity was added when clustering was performed within HLA-allele-positive subsets. Repertoires with fewer than 30,000 or more than 120,000 public chains were left out of co-occurrence clustering, as were four to six repertoires with anomalous nucleotide sharing. TCRdb took over this immuneACCESS table, retaining in-frame rearrangements with V and J assigned. Such tables are incomplete; in checked studies, under half of the missing clones stem from an unresolved V gene, and the remainder is unexplained. V, J and clone size reflect that table, while D and trimming were determined from the DNA. The sample contains approximately 150,000 clones, approximately 81% of them found a single time. The top ten clones comprise 2.5% of the sample.

Comment on this clone: Its target antigen remains unknown. Base quality data are lacking; no much larger clone is found one base away.

According to the germline V gene (reference sequence), CDR1 reads SEHNR and CDR2 reads FQNEAQ. From the cysteine through the phenylalanine, the CDR3 covers 15 amino acids. Of the read, only the CDR3 DNA is kept; its 45 bases are in frame from base 1. Between the V and J ends, shortened by 0 bases and 0 bases respectively, the junction contains 9 bases. In total, 666 healthy bone marrow donors made up the cohort. All cohort members were sampled while nominally healthy, although unrecorded immune exposures were likely present. The donor tested CMV seronegative, placing the donor among the 350 to 400 seronegative members of the cohort. Every donor gave a peripheral blood sample, and the peripheral blood mononuclear cells from that sample were used for TCR beta sequencing. The Qiagen DNeasy Blood Extraction Kit was used to extract genomic DNA from the blood cell samples.

Source material: PBMCs. The sequence derives from a boy between 2 and 10 years old in good health and CMV-seronegative. In this chain, TRBV7-9 is recombined with TRBJ2-7; a tentative D match to TRBD2 spans 6 bases. The CDR3 protein is CASSLAFGGSYEQYF. Read as DNA, the sequence is TGTGCCAGCAGCTTAGCATTCGGGGGCTCCTACGAGCAGTACTTC.